This entry lists 21 T cell receptor delta chains sequenced from one sample in a study of γδ T cells in repeated Plasmodium falciparum infection. Bulk repertoires came from Vgamma9/Vdelta2+ or Vdelta2-negative gammadelta T cells flow-sorted from PBMC. TCRdb fed the multiplex PCR reads into CATT to redo clone calling. The data show 40,000 to 55,000 delta-chain clones, around 2% seen once. The sequencing input was gamma-delta T cells from blood. These receptors all come from a pool of human donors (malaria-infected and uninfected, not separated).

The chain uses TRDV1 and TRDJ1, with TRDD3 matching 10 bases. TCRdb does not report a J gene; here it was assigned by matching the DNA to germline references. The V and J ends lost 1 base and 1 base, in that order; junction bases with no gene match: 18. The CDR3 covers 21 residues. CDR1 and CDR2 from the germline V gene are TSWWSYY and QGS. The CDR3 loop is CALGEQPTPRTGGCGTDKLIF. The DNA of the CDR3 is TGTGCTCTTGGGGAACAGCCTACCCCTCGTACTGGGGGATGCGGCACCGATAAACTCATCTTT.

A word on this clone: TCRdb records a much larger clone's protein for this DNA, with a difference at residue 20 that likely arises from a read error; the protein given is the translation of the DNA. A V gene of TRDV1 was called, but no J gene was assigned; the table's D call, TRDD3, has no DNA check behind it. The length of the CDR3 is 22 residues. The germline gives CDR1 TSWWSYY, CDR2 QGS. The CDR3 sequence: CALGEPIPTIFLGDTWTDKPIF. The CDR3 DNA reads as TGTGCTCTTGGGGAACCCATTCCTACGATATTTCTGGGGGATACGTGGACCGATAAACCCATCTTT.

This clone was detected many times. This sequence is one base from a far larger clone and is likely a read error. This same CDR3 is encoded by further DNA sequences in the sample. The V gene is TRDV2, the J gene TRDJ3; the match to TRDD3 covers 12 bases. TCRdb gives no J gene; it was assigned here by matching the DNA to germline. The CDR3 is 21 residues long. Germline values: CDR1 GEAIGNYY, CDR2 EKD. The CDR3 protein is CACDTLLGDTRSSWDTRQMFF. The CDR3 DNA is TGTGCCTGTGACACTTTACTGGGGGATACACGATCCTCCTGGGACACTCGACAGATGTTTTTC.

Concerning this clone: The TCRdb protein, from a much larger clone, departs from this DNA's translation at residue 16, likely by read error; the protein shown derives from the DNA. Written as DNA, the CDR3 is TGTGCTCTTGGGGAATCCTCCTACGTCTGGGGGATACCGGGAGGCGTTAAACTCATCTTT. This sequence encodes CALGESSYVWGIPGGVKLIF. This chain joins TRDV1 and TRDJ1; TRDD3 matches 11 bases. The J gene, not given by TCRdb, was assigned here from a germline match of the nucleotide sequence. This CDR3 spans 20 amino acids. Per germline, CDR1 TSWWSYY and CDR2 QGS. V was pared by 2 bases and J by 7 bases, with 21 bases of the junction left unmatched.

This clone was counted only a few times. TCRdb assigns this DNA the protein of a much larger clone, which departs from its translation at residue 10; this likely reflects a read error, and the protein shown comes from translating the DNA. Other DNA sequences from this sample encode an identical CDR3 as well. CDR3 in amino acids: CALGSCLPYRGIPRYTDKLIF. The CDR3 DNA follows: TGTGCTCTTGGGTCCTGCCTGCCGTACAGGGGGATACCACGTTACACCGATAAACTCATCTTT. The rearrangement links TRDV1 to TRDJ1, with 9 bases lining up with TRDD3. Trimming at V came to 5 bases and at J to 0 bases, leaving 22 bases not matched to a gene. The CDR3 runs to 21 residues. Germline loops: CDR1 TSWWSYY, CDR2 QGS.

This clone was seen only a few times. For this DNA, TCRdb reports the protein of a much larger clone, which diverges at residue 12, most likely from a read error; the protein presented here is translated directly from the DNA. The chain couples TRDV2 to TRDJ1; 8 nucleotides line up with TRDD3. In the absence of a J gene in TCRdb, the DNA was matched to germline to assign it here. After removal of 3 bases from V and 1 base from J, the junction contained 15 bases not matched to a gene. The length of the CDR3 is 18 residues. Germline V CDR1 and CDR2: GEAIGNYY, EKD. In DNA, the CDR3 is TGTGCCTGTGACGCCGTACTGGGGGCCCGTGACCTCACCGATAAACTCATCTTT. Translation gives CACDAVLGARDLTDKLIF.

This clone was seen a handful of times. A far larger clone is one nucleotide away, so this likely arose from a read error. Other DNA sequences in this sample translate to the same CDR3. The chain uses TRAV38-2/DV8 and TRDJ1, with 7 bases fitting TRDD3. The J gene, left out of TCRdb, was set here by checking the DNA against germline. The length of the CDR3 is 25 residues. Germline CDR1 TSESDYY, CDR2 QEAYKQQN. Trimming cost V 0 bases and J 0 bases; bases outside gene matches: 32. This CDR3 reads CAYRSGNPLHWGNLTYPKYTDKLIF. The CDR3 DNA sequence: TGTGCTTATAGGAGCGGGAATCCTCTGCATTGGGGGAATCTAACGTACCCCAAGTACACCGATAAACTCATCTTT.

This clone was picked up a small number of times. A far larger clone lies a single base away; this is likely a read error. Other DNA variants within this sample encode the same CDR3. No J gene was assigned, while the V gene was called as TRAV38-2/DV8; TRDD3 is the table's D call and was not checked against the DNA. The germline CDR1 and CDR2 sequences are TSESDYY and QEAYKQQN. CDR3 length: 24 amino acids. The CDR3 here is CAYRSARRWDPLLGDTWSADKLIF. The CDR3, as DNA: TGTGCTTATAGGAGCGCGAGACGTTGGGACCCTTTACTGGGGGATACTTGGTCGGCCGATAAACTCATATTT.

As for this clone: TCRdb attributes to this sequence the protein of a much larger clone, which differs from the DNA translation at residue 8; a read error is likely, and the protein displayed is translated from the DNA. The chain links TRDV1 to TRDJ1; TRDD2 matches at 7 bases. Germline matching of the DNA provided the J gene here, since TCRdb leaves it blank. Germline V gene lookup returns CDR1 TSWWSYY and CDR2 QGS. Trimming at V came to 3 bases and at J to 5 bases, leaving 27 bases not matched to a gene. The CDR3 consists of 21 residues. The CDR3 here is CALGDGASQSLFTLPGDKLIF. As DNA, the CDR3 is TGTGCTCTTGGGGATGGGGCCTCCCAATCCCTCTTTACCCTTCCTGGAGATAAACTCATCTTT.

This clone was counted only a few times. A read error likely explains why the TCRdb protein, taken from a much larger clone, differs from this DNA's translation at residue 15; the protein shown is translated from the DNA. The CDR3 DNA reads as TGTGCCTCCGCCTACGAAGGGTTTCTGGGGGACACCGATAAACCCATCTTT. This translates into CASAYEGFLGDTDKPIF. The J gene went uncalled, whereas the V gene is TRDV3; the table's D call, TRDD3, was not checked against the DNA. The germline gives CDR1 TVYSNPD, CDR2 GDNSRS (reference sequence). The CDR3 is 17 residues long.

This clone was picked up a small number of times. This DNA's translation and the protein TCRdb lists, from a much larger clone, do not match at residue 4, likely due to a read error; the protein shown is translated from the DNA. The CDR3, as DNA: TGTGCTCTTGAGTCCACTTATCCGCTGGGGGATAAACTCATCTTT. The encoded protein is CALESTYPLGDKLIF. The chain carries TRDV1 and TRDJ1, with D tentatively TRDD3 (6 bases). CDR1 is TSWWSYY and CDR2 is QGS in the germline V gene. Trimming left V 7 bases short and J 5 bases short, with 20 bases between. The CDR3 covers 15 residues.

This clone has a handful of counts. The chain links TRDV1 to TRDJ1; 9 bases fit TRDD3. V lost 8 bases to trimming and J lost 0 bases; unmatched junction nucleotides: 31. CDR1 and CDR2 from the germline V gene are TSWWSYY and QGS. The CDR3 contains 23 residues. CDR3 in amino acids: CALNFPSSTGGKFSIGYTDKLIF. The CDR3 DNA reads as TGTGCTCTTAATTTCCCCTCCAGTACTGGGGGAAAATTTTCGATCGGGTACACCGATAAACTCATCTTT.

In regard to this clone: The amino acid sequence in TCRdb belongs to a much larger clone and departs from this DNA's translation at residue 21, likely a sequencing read error; the sequence shown is translated from the DNA. V usage is TRDV1 and J usage is TRDJ1, with a weak D call TRDD2 (6 bases). TCRdb leaves out the J gene; it was filled in here by matching the DNA to germline. CDR3 size: 25 residues. CDR1 and CDR2 from the germline V gene are TSWWSYY and QGS. The CDR3 loop reads CALGETLPNLLVLKGLWMYTGKLIF. The CDR3 DNA sequence: TGTGCTCTTGGGGAAACCCTTCCCAACCTATTAGTGCTTAAGGGATTATGGATGTACACCGGTAAACTCATCTTT.

About this clone itself: The TCRdb record carries a much larger clone's protein, which differs from this DNA's translation at residue 9; a read error is the likely cause, and the protein listed here is the DNA translation. The chain employs TRDV1 and TRDJ1; tentative D call: TRDD2 (6 bases). TCRdb is silent on the J gene; assignment here came from matching the DNA to germline. Germline lookup yields CDR1 TSWWSYY and CDR2 QGS. There are 17 residues in the CDR3. Trimming stripped 2 bases from V and 0 bases from J, with 16 bases between. The DNA of the CDR3 is TGTGCTCTTGGGGAAGCTTTTCCTTCCGAATACACCGATAAACTCATCTTT. This codes for CALGEAFPSEYTDKLIF.

A remark on this clone: The TCRdb protein comes from a much larger clone and disagrees with this DNA's translation at residue 15, likely due to a read error; the protein given here is derived from the DNA. The rearrangement links TRDV1 to TRDJ1; TRDD3 matches 10 bases. TCRdb is silent on the J gene; assignment here came from matching the DNA to germline. Germline V lookup: CDR1 TSWWSYY, CDR2 QGS. The V segment lost 5 bases and the J segment 4 bases; nucleotides outside the gene matches: 22. This CDR3 spans 20 amino acids. CDR3 coding DNA: TGTGCTCTTGGGCCTCCCACACTTCGGGGGATACGCGTCCGGGTCGATAAACTCATCTTT. It specifies CALGPPTLRGIRVRVDKLIF.

On this clone: The TCRdb protein comes from a much larger clone and disagrees with this DNA's translation at residue 25, likely due to a read error; the protein given here is derived from the DNA. For the V gene the call is TRDV1; the J gene has no call; the tabulated D call, TRDD3, remains unverified against the DNA. The CDR3 is made up of 27 amino acids. Germline V gene sequence: CDR1 TSWWSYY, CDR2 QGS. The CDR3 coding sequence is TGTGCTCTTGGGGAACCGTCATACTACGTCCTATTTGATGGGTACTGGGGGATACGCGTTAGGACCGATAAACCCATCTTT. This translates into CALGEPSYYVLFDGYWGIRVRTDKPIF.

This clone was seen a few times. A far larger clone is one nucleotide away, so this likely arose from a read error. Additional DNA sequences in this sample encode the identical CDR3. The V gene call reads TRDV1; no J gene was called; TRDD3 was called by the table and not checked on the DNA. This CDR3 contains 24 residues. Germline V gene lookup returns CDR1 TSWWSYY and CDR2 QGS. CDR3 coding DNA: TGTGCTCTTGGGGAACCTCCCAGACCCTTCCTCTTATACTGGGGGATACCGTACACCGATAAGCTCATCTTT. This encodes CALGEPPRPFLLYWGIPYTDKLIF.

Turning to this clone: A far larger clone lies a single base away; this is likely a read error. The same CDR3 is also encoded by other DNA sequences in this sample. The gene calls are TRDV1 and TRDJ1, with 8 bases matching TRDD3. The J gene comes from matching the DNA to germline here; TCRdb lacks it. V trimming: 4 bases; J trimming: 3 bases; junction bases outside the gene matches: 22. The CDR3 runs 20 residues. Germline lookup yields CDR1 TSWWSYY and CDR2 QGS. The CDR3 reads CALGGFLLSTGGLHPDKLIF. The DNA of the CDR3 is TGTGCTCTTGGGGGTTTTCTTCTAAGTACTGGGGGGCTCCACCCCGATAAACTCATCTTT.

This clone showed up many times. TCRdb records a much larger clone's protein for this DNA, with a difference at residue 8 that likely arises from a read error; the protein given is the translation of the DNA. The CDR3 DNA is TGTGCTCTTGGGTCAACTTGGGTGGCTCCCTTCCTGTTTGGGGGATACGACACCGATAAACTCATCTTT. Amino acid sequence: CALGSTWVAPFLFGGYDTDKLIF. The genes are TRDV1 and TRDJ1; 11 bases agree with TRDD3. J lost 0 bases, V lost 5 bases, and 26 bases had no gene match. The CDR3 spans 23 residues. CDR1 and CDR2 from the germline V gene are TSWWSYY and QGS.

With regard to this clone: The likely explanation is a read error, given a far larger clone one base away. The same CDR3 also results from other DNA sequences found in this sample. The chain carries TRDV1 and TRDJ2, with 9 positions matching TRDD2. Here the J gene came from matching the DNA to germline, since TCRdb omits it. J was trimmed by 6 bases and V by 5 bases; bases with no gene match: 31. Germline V gene lookup returns CDR1 TSWWSYY and CDR2 QGS. The CDR3 is 23 residues long. This CDR3 reads CALGLPSLTFLLENTIWSAQLFF. The CDR3 DNA is TGTGCTCTTGGGCTACCCTCCCTTACCTTCCTACTGGAAAATACCATATGGTCAGCACAACTCTTCTTT.

In this sample, this clone turned up many times. Other DNA sequences in this specimen translate into the identical CDR3. The chain links TRDV3 to TRDJ1; D gene unclear. The CDR3 has 12 residues. CDR1 TVYSNPD and CDR2 GDNSRS come from the germline V gene (reference sequence). Trimming stripped 5 bases from V and 0 bases from J, with 10 bases between. The CDR3 coding sequence is TGTGCCATCGGATCGTACACCGATAAACTCATCTTT. Translating it yields CAIGSYTDKLIF.